Listed below are T cell receptor beta chains from one sample, sequenced in a study of early stage breast cancer tumors. This table comes from immunoSEQ multiplex PCR, and its TCRdb copy is limited to in-frame clones, with some not included. Among roughly 1,600 clones listed, roughly three quarters were seen once. Sequencing was carried out using normal breast tissue next to the tumor. The receptors originated from a person aged 70 to 79 with breast cancer. Both conserved end residues are trimmed from each CDR3.

>TRBV13|TRBJ2-2
ASSEDRVTGELF
>TRBV5-1|TRBJ2-5
ASSTRTGGSETQY
>TRBV19|TRBJ2-7
ASSKGTGAIEQY
>TRBV30|TRBJ2-4
ASSFGTGIAKNIQY
>TRBV15|TRBJ2-5
ATSRVALQETQY
>TRBV11-3|TRBJ2-1
ASSSATGVGLDNEQF
>TRBV11-3|TRBJ2-1
ASSLNSISYNEQF
>TRBV18|TRBJ1-2
ASSPNRGDYGYT
>TRBV2|TRBJ2-7
ASSEGLAAAYEQY
>TRBV7-9|TRBJ1-5
ASSFGWDRGNQPQH
>TRBV5-1|TRBJ2-4
ASSLGLALAKNIQY
>TRBV15|TRBJ2-2
ATSRGEGGGELF
>TRBV4-1|TRBJ2-5
ASSRTGSSETQY
>TRBV2|TRBJ1-6
ASRSTGGRNSPLH
>TRBV5-1|TRBJ1-1
ASRVGTGAEAF
>TRBV5-1|TRBJ1-2
ASAQTRRSGYT
>TRBV5-4|TRBJ2-7
ASSQEPDSSYEQY
>TRBV4-3|TRBJ1-3
ASSQTSGSGNTIY
>TRBV20-1|TRBJ1-5
SAGTGTQH
>TRBV5-5|TRBJ1-4
ASSFTGTGGEKLF
>TRBV2|TRBJ2-2
ASSDRTSGTGELF
>TRBV7-2|TRBJ2-5
ASRDRGRTQY
>TRBV5-6|TRBJ2-1
ASSLLATGYNEQF
>TRBV25-1|TRBJ2-7
ASKFWGSGGVSYEQY
>TRBV6-5|TRBJ1-6
ASSYLRQNSPLH
>TRBV7-9|TRBJ2-7
ASSLAAGLPEQY
>TRBV5-4|TRBJ2-2
ASSSRLAGGGNTGELF
>TRBV15|TRBJ2-3
ATFLAERTDTQY